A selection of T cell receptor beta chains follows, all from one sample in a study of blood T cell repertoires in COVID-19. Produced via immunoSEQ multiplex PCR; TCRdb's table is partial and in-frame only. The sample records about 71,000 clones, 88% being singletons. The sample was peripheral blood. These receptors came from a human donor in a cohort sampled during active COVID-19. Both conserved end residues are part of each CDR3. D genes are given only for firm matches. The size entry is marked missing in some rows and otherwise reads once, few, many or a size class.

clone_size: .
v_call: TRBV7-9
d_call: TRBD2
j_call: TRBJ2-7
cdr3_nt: TGTGCCAGCAGCTTAAAATCGGGAGGGGAGCAGTACTTC
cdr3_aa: CASSLKSGGEQYF

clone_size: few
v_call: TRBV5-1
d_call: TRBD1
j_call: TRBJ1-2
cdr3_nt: TGCGCCAGCAGCTCCGGGACAGGGGCTGGCGAGGGCTACACCTTC
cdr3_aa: CASSSGTGAGEGYTF

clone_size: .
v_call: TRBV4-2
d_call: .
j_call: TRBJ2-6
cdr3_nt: TGTGCCAGCAGCCAAGAGTCAGTCTCTGGGGCCAACGTCCTGACTTTC
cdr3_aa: CASSQESVSGANVLTF

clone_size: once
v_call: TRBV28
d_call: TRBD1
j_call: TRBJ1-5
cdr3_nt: TGTGCCAGCAGTTTCAAGGGACAGGGCGATCAGCCCCAGCATTTT
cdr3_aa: CASSFKGQGDQPQHF

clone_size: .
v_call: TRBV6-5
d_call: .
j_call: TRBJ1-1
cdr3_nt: TGTGCCAGCTCGGCTCAGGTGAACACTGAAGCTTTCTTT
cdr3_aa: CASSAQVNTEAFF

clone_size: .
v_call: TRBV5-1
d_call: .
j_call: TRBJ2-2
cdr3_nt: TGCGCCCGCAGCCCGGGGGGGGAGCTGTTTTTT
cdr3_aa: CARSPGGELFF

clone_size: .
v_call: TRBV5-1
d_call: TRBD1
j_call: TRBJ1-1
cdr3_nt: TGCGCCAGCAGCCTCCGTCAAGGGCAGGGGGCAGGGAACACTGAAGCTTTCTTT
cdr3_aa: CASSLRQGQGAGNTEAFF

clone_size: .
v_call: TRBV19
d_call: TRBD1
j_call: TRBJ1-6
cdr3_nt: TGTGCCAGTGGGGACAGGAATTCACCCCTCCACTTT
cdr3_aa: CASGDRNSPLHF

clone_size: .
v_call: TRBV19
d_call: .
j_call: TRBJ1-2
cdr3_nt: TGTGCCAGTAGTATCTCCGCTTCGGAGTTTGACTACACCTTC
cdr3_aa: CASSISASEFDYTF

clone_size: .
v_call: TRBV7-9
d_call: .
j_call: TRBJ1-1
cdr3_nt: TGTGCCAGCAGCGCAGGAGGGAACACTGAAGCTTTCTTT
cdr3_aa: CASSAGGNTEAFF

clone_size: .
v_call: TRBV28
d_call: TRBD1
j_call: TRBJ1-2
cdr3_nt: TGTGCCAGCAGTTTTGGGACAGGGCCCTATGGCTACACCTTC
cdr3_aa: CASSFGTGPYGYTF

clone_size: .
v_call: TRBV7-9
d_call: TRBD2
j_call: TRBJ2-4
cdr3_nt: TGTGCCAGCAGCTCTAGGACTAGCGGGAGGGCCAACATTCAGTACTTC
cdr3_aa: CASSSRTSGRANIQYF

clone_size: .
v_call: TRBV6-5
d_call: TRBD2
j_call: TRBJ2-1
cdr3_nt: TGTGCCAGCAGTTACTCGAGTCTAGCGGGAGGACGGGAGCAGTTCTTC
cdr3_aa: CASSYSSLAGGREQFF

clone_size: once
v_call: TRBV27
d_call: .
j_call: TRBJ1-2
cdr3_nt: TGTGCCAGCAGCCCCGGGATCGACTATGGCTACACCTTC
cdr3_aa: CASSPGIDYGYTF

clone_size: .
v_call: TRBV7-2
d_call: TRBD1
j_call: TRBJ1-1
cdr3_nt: TGTGCCAGCAGCTTAGGGGACAGGGGAAGTGAAGCTTTCTTT
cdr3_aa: CASSLGDRGSEAFF

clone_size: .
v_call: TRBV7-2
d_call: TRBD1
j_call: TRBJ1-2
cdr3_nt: TGTGCCAGCAGCCCGGGGACAGCCTATGGCTACACCTTC
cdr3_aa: CASSPGTAYGYTF

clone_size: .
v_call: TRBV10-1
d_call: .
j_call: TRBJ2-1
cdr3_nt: TGCGCCAGCAGCCAAGGTAGCCGCTACAATGAGCAGTTCTTC
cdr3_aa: CASSQGSRYNEQFF

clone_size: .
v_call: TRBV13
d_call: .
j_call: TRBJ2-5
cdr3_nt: TGTGCCAGCAGCGGTCCGGGAGATCACCGAGGAGAGACCCAGTACTTC
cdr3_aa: CASSGPGDHRGETQYF

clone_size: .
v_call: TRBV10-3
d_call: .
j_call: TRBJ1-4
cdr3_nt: TGTGCCATCAGGGGTGGATCGGGGGAAAAACTGTTTTTT
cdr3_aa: CAIRGGSGEKLFF

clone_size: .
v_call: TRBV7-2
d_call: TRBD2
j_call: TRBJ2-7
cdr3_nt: TGTGCCAGCAGCCAGGGACTAGCGGGAGGTAACGACGAGCAGTACTTC
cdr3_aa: CASSQGLAGGNDEQYF

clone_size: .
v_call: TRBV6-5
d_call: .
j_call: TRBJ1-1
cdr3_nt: TGTGCCAGCAGTTATTCTGACAGGATGAACACTGAAGCTTTCTTT
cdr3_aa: CASSYSDRMNTEAFF

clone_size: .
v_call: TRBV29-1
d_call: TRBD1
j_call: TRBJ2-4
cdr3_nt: TGCAGCGTTGAAGATCCAGAACAGGGGGATATCCAGATTCAGTACTTC
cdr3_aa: CSVEDPEQGDIQIQYF

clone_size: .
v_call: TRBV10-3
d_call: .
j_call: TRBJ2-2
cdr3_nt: TGTGCCATCAGTGAGTCCCGTGAACAGCCCGTAAACACCGGGGAGCTGTTTTTT
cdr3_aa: CAISESREQPVNTGELFF

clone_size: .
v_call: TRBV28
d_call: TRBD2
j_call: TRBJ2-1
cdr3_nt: TGTGCCAGCAGTTCTAGCGGAGCCAACAATGAGCAGTTCTTC
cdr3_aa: CASSSSGANNEQFF

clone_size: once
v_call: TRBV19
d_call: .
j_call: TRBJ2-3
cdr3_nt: TGTGCCAGTACCGACGGGAGTTTCACAGATACGCAGTATTTT
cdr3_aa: CASTDGSFTDTQYF

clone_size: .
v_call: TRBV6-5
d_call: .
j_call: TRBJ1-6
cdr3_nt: TGTGCCAGCAGTTCTCGGACAGAGTATTCACCCCTCCACTTT
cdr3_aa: CASSSRTEYSPLHF

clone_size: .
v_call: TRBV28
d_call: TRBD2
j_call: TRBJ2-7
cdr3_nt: TGTGCCAGCAGGGGTAGCGGGAGGATGTACGAGCAGTACTTC
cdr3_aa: CASRGSGRMYEQYF

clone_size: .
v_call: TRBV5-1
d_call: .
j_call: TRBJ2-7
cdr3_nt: TGCGCCAGCAGCTTGGGAGAGGGTACGGTGGTATACGAGCAGTACTTC
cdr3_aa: CASSLGEGTVVYEQYF

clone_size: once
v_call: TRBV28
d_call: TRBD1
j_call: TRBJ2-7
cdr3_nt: TGTGCCAGCAGACAGGACAGGGGACGGAAGCAGTACTTC
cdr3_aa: CASRQDRGRKQYF

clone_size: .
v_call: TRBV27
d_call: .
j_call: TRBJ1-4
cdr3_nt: TGTGCCAGCAGTCCAAGACGGAGGCAGTTTGCAACTAATGAAAAACTGTTTTTT
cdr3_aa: CASSPRRRQFATNEKLFF

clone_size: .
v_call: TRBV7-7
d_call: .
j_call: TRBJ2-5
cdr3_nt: TGTGCTAGCAGTTTCAGGGAAAGCTACAACCAAGAGACCCAGTACTTC
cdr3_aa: CASSFRESYNQETQYF

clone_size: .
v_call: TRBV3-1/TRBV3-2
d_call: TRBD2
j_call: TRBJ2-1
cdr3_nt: TGTGCCAGCGGTTTGATTGCGGGGGGAAAAGATGAGCAGTTCTTC
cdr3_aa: CASGLIAGGKDEQFF

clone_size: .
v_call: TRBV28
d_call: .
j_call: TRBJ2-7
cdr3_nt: TGTGCCACACAGGTGATATCCTACGAGCAGTACTTC
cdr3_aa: CATQVISYEQYF

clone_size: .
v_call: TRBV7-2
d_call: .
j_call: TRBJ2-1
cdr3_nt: TGTGCCAGCAGCTTAGTGGCTAGCAGTAATGAGCAGTTCTTC
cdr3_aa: CASSLVASSNEQFF

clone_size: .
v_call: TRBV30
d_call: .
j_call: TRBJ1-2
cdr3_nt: TGTGCCTGGAGCCTGAGGAGGGGCTACACCTTC
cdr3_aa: CAWSLRRGYTF

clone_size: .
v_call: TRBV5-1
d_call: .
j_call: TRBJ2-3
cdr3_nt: TGCGCCAGCAGCTTTGGGCTTAGGTCAGATACGCAGTATTTT
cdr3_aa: CASSFGLRSDTQYF

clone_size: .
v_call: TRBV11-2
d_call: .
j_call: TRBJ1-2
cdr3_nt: TGTGCCAGCAGCTTAGGGGTATCGGCAGCCTCTAGGTCTAACTATGGCTACACCTTC
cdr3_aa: CASSLGVSAASRSNYGYTF

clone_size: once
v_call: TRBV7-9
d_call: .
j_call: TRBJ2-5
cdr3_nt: TGTGCCAGCAGCGCGGACTACCAAGAGACCCAGTACTTC
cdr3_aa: CASSADYQETQYF

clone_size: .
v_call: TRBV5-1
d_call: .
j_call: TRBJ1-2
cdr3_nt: TGCGCCAGCGGGCCTGAGTGGGGGGGCGACTATGGCTACACCTTC
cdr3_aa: CASGPEWGGDYGYTF

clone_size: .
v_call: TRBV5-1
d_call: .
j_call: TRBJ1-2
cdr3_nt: TGCGCCAGGCAGGGAGGCTATGGCTACACCTTC
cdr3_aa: CARQGGYGYTF